Each of the 3 T cell receptor beta chains below was sequenced from the same sample in a study of human T cells and chemical hapten exposure. Time point in this sample: healthy volunteer bleed at 2 weeks. Extraction yielded total RNA from whole blood (unfractionated). TCRdb re-called the RACE reads with MiXCR, one entry per CDR3 protein. The sample includes 130,000 or so distinct CDR3 sequences, 8.5% to 9.5% seen only once; the top ten take roughly 1.6%. The sequenced sample was whole blood. The receptors were sampled from a male donor in good health. Some clones in this sample may be carry-over from other donors' samples.

Ten or more counts support this clonotype. The rearrangement links TRBV7-9 to TRBJ2-7; perhaps D is TRBD1 or TRBD2 (5 bases each). The CDR3 contains 13 residues. Trimming took 5 bases from V and 6 from J, leaving 14 bases between them. CDR1 is SEHNR and CDR2 is FQNEAQ in the germline V gene (reference sequence). CDR3 sequence (DNA): TGTGCCAGCAGCGCGGCCGGGACGAGCGAGCAGTACTTC. The encoded protein is CASSAAGTSEQYF.

The chain combines TRBV7-9 with TRBJ1-5, with a possible D match to TRBD1 (6 bases). Germline values: CDR1 SEHNR, CDR2 FQNEAQ (reference sequence). V lost 1 base, J lost 4 bases, and 17 bases lay in between. This CDR3 spans 17 amino acids. CDR3 in DNA: TGTGCCAGCAGCTTAGGGTCAGGGGCGGCCAATAATCAGCCCCAGCATTTT. This gives the protein CASSLGSGAANNQPQHF.

At least ten counts were recorded for this clonotype. This sequence joins TRBV9 and TRBJ2-3; D perhaps matches TRBD2 (5 bases). CDR1 is SGDLS and CDR2 is YYNGEE in the germline V gene. The germline V and J ends were trimmed by 2 bases and 1 base, with 17 bases remaining between them. The CDR3 consists of 17 residues. The CDR3 nucleotides read TGTGCCAGCAGCGTTGGCGCTATGATCGGGGGCACAGATACGCAGTATTTT. Translating gives CASSVGAMIGGTDTQYF.